The source of this TCR beta chain is a study of cytomegalovirus exposure and HLA in healthy donors. The PCR used 60 Vbeta and 13 Jbeta primers. Generated by immunoSEQ multiplex PCR, the TCRdb table keeps only in-frame clones and is missing some. The sample records nearly 95,000 clones, more than 70% being singletons. The CDR3 covers 13 residues. V dropped 6 bases and J dropped 0 bases, with 8 bases sitting between them. Germline V gene lookup returns CDR1 LNHDA and CDR2 SQIVND (reference sequence). The chain recombines TRBV19 with TRBJ1-2; D is ambiguous. This sequence originates from a woman aged 40 to 50 in good health and CMV-seronegative. The sample taken for sequencing was PBMCs. The CDR3 DNA reads TGTGCCAGTAGACAGCCATCTAACTATGGCTACACCTTC. Its translation: CASRQPSNYGYTF.